This T cell receptor (beta chain) derives from a study of human versus mouse CDR3 diversity and MHC coevolution. Across the study: Valid reads per sample ranged from about 5.5 x 10^6 to 1.8 x 10^7. Study-wide findings and caveats: Six MHC II alleles selected the human T cells. Compared with mice, human CDR3s carried more deletions and insertions on average.

Measured with immunoSEQ multiplex PCR; TCRdb has only the in-frame clones, and not every one. The sample lists tens of thousands of clones; 90% to 95% were seen once. Naive CD4 T cells, CD45RO-negative and CD62L-positive, were flow-sorted from PBMCs. A remark on this clone: Its antigen is still unknown.

Input material: naive CD4+ T cells from blood. Subset defined: CD45RO-negative CD62L-positive naive CD4 T cells. This clonotype was sampled from a person aged 25 to 69 in good health.

The CDR3 sequence is CSVKPGQGHNEQFF. In DNA, the CDR3 is TGCAGCGTTAAACCGGGACAGGGGCACAATGAGCAGTTCTTC. The chain has TRBV29-1 and TRBJ2-1, with 10 bases that match TRBD1. Germline assignment: CDR1 SQVTM and CDR2 ANQGSEA. The trim removed 5 bases at V and 5 bases at J, leaving 6 bases unmatched. The CDR3 runs to 14 residues.